This T cell receptor (beta chain) was sequenced in a study of blood T cell repertoires in COVID-19. Profiling relied on immunoSEQ multiplex PCR, and the TCRdb table lists in-frame clones only, not all of them. The sample includes roughly 300,000 clones, 80% to 95% of them seen just once. Participants were aged about 18 to 89 years from around 24 US areas. Allocation to cohorts depended on clinical history reported by the participants. Cohort 3 recovered donors had two negative PCRs, clearance, or symptom resolution. The CDR3 length is 15 residues. The V gene's germline CDR1 is MDHEN and CDR2 SYDVKM. The V end lost 6 bases, the J end lost 4 bases, and 18 bases lay between the germline ends.

What was sequenced was PBMCs or T cells enriched from blood (not recorded which). This sequence was found in a woman aged 30 to 39 who had recovered from COVID-19. This chain links TRBV28 with TRBJ1-1, with TRBD1 as a possible D gene (5 bases). For the CDR3, the DNA is TGTGCCAGCAGAGGCCTAAGGGCCGGGGGCACTGAAGCTTTCTTT. As protein: CASRGLRAGGTEAFF.